The next 31 T cell receptor beta chains were all read from a single sample in a study of response to subunit inactivated influenza vaccine. TCRdb itself ran the RT-PCR reads through MiXCR, one entry per CDR3 protein. The top ten hold 1.5% to 2% of the sample, which has hundreds of thousands of distinct CDR3 sequences, roughly 23% seen once. This specimen consisted of CD4+ T cells sorted from PBMCs, obtained around 5 days after vaccination. The source of these receptors is a man aged 50 or older who received an inactivated influenza vaccine.

The chain uses TRBV7-9 and TRBJ2-1; 8 positions agree with TRBD2. Per the germline V gene, CDR1 is SEHNR and CDR2 is FQNEAQ (reference sequence). The CDR3 spans 14 residues. V trimming: 5 bases; J trimming: 6 bases; junction bases outside the gene matches: 6. CDR3 nucleotides: TGTGCCAGCAGCGCCAGCGGGAGAGTCAATGAGCAGTTCTTC. Protein sequence: CASSASGRVNEQFF.

This clonotype was observed a handful of times. This chain connects TRBV29-1 to TRBJ2-1; the match to TRBD2 covers 11 bases. This CDR3 has 14 residues. Trimming took 7 bases from V and 5 from J; bases not matched to a gene: 7. Per germline, CDR1 SQVTM and CDR2 ANQGSEA. This CDR3 is CSGKTLAGDNEQFF. CDR3 nucleotides: TGCAGCGGGAAGACACTAGCGGGAGACAATGAGCAGTTCTTC.

The gene calls are TRBV13 and TRBJ2-7; D perhaps matches TRBD1 (6 bases). V gave up 3 bases and J gave up 0 bases, with 15 bases separating them. Germline V gene sequence: CDR1 PRHDT, CDR2 FYEKMQ (reference sequence). This CDR3 has 16 residues. The DNA for the CDR3 is TGTGCCAGCAGCTTGGGCAGGGGAAGTGGCTCCTACGAGCAGTACTTC. It specifies CASSLGRGSGSYEQYF.

In DNA, the CDR3 is TGTGCCAGCAGTTACGGGTACAATGAGCAGTTCTTC. Protein sequence: CASSYGYNEQFF. The chain uses TRBV6-2 or TRBV6-3 and TRBJ2-1; no reliable D call. CDR1 and CDR2 from the germline V gene are MNHEY and SVGEGT. V lost 2 bases to trimming and J lost 4 bases, with 3 bases between them. This CDR3 contains 12 residues.

CDR3: CASSLGTWDPSGGEQYF. The CDR3 coding sequence is TGCGCCAGCAGCTTGGGAACATGGGACCCATCGGGGGGCGAGCAGTACTTC. The chain uses TRBV5-1 and TRBJ2-7; 7 bases agree with TRBD2. CDR3 length: 17 amino acids. Unmatched junction bases numbered 15, after V lost 0 bases and J lost 6 bases. CDR1 SGHRS and CDR2 YFSETQ come from the germline V gene.

This chain connects TRBV29-1 to TRBJ2-2; TRBD1 aligns across 8 bases. V trimming: 5 bases; J trimming: 2 bases; junction bases outside the gene matches: 4. The CDR3 contains 14 residues. Per the germline V gene, CDR1 is SQVTM and CDR2 is ANQGSEA. The CDR3 region has the DNA TGCAGCGTTACTGGACAGGGTAACACCGGGGAGCTGTTTTTT. Protein product: CSVTGQGNTGELFF.

This clonotype was seen just once. The chain links TRBV7-6 to TRBJ2-3; possibly TRBD1 for D (5 bases). The CDR3 spans 15 residues. V was shortened by 3 bases and J by 4 bases, with 14 bases between the two germline ends. Germline assignment: CDR1 SGHVS and CDR2 FNYEAQ. CDR3: CASSFSRDRADTQYF. The DNA for the CDR3 is TGTGCCAGCAGCTTTTCCAGGGATCGCGCAGATACGCAGTATTTT.

This clonotype showed up just a few times. The V and J genes are TRBV7-9 and TRBJ2-3; 10 bases match TRBD2. Germline values: CDR1 SEHNR, CDR2 FQNEAQ (reference sequence). The CDR3 runs 15 residues. V gave up 3 bases and J gave up 6 bases; unmatched junction bases: 6. Here the CDR3 DNA reads TGTGCCAGCAGCTTCGGGACTAGCGACGTGGATACGCAGTATTTT. This translates into CASSFGTSDVDTQYF.

This chain joins TRBV7-2 and TRBJ1-6; a weak D match, TRBD1 (5 bases). CDR1 and CDR2 from the germline V gene are SGHTA and FQGNSA. V was clipped by 5 bases and J by 16 bases, with 24 bases between them. This CDR3 region has 15 residues. The CDR3, as DNA: TGTGCCAGCAGCCTCGCGGGACCGACTAAATTAGGACTCCACTTT. Translating it yields CASSLAGPTKLGLHF.

This clonotype was observed a handful of times. The chain combines TRBV18 with TRBJ2-7; TRBD1 is a possible D gene (6 bases). CDR3 length: 13 residues. V was clipped by 2 bases and J by 8 bases, with 13 bases between them. Germline lookup yields CDR1 KGHSH and CDR2 LQKENI. The CDR3 nucleotides are TGTGCCAGCTCACCAGGGATGGGACAACAGCAGTACTTC. Translating gives CASSPGMGQQQYF. Full variable domain (remainder filled in from reference TRBV18 and TRBJ2-7): NAGVMQNPRHLVRRRGQEARLRCSPMKGHSHVYWYRQLPEEGLKFMVYLQKENIIDESGMPKERFSAEFPKEGPSILRIQQVVRGDSAAYFCASSPGMGQQQYFGPGTRLTVT.

The chain joins TRBV5-6 to TRBJ2-3, with 9 bases matching TRBD1. J was trimmed by 11 bases and V by 0 bases; bases with no gene match: 7. Per the germline V gene, CDR1 is SGHDT and CDR2 is YYEEEE. The CDR3 loop spans 14 amino acids. The CDR3 sequence is CASSLVQGAGKQYF. In DNA, the CDR3 is TGTGCCAGCAGCTTGGTACAGGGGGCGGGAAAGCAGTATTTT.

This clonotype has only a few counts. V usage is TRBV7-2 and J usage is TRBJ1-6; TRBD1 matches at 9 bases. The CDR3 is 15 amino acids. The J segment lost 7 bases and the V segment lost 5 bases, leaving 6 bases of the junction unmatched. CDR1 and CDR2 (germline): SGHTA, FQGNSA. CDR3 residues: CASSPGTGQNSPLHF. In DNA form, the CDR3 reads TGTGCCAGCAGCCCCGGGACAGGGCAAAATTCACCCCTCCACTTT.

The V and J genes are TRBV5-6 and TRBJ1-1, with D unclear. The CDR3 is 14 residues long. Trimming left V 4 bases short and J 1 base short, with 11 bases between. Germline V CDR1 and CDR2: SGHDT, YYEEEE. CDR3 protein: CASSPFFSNTEAFF. The CDR3 DNA reads TGTGCCAGCAGCCCCTTCTTTTCGAACACTGAAGCTTTCTTT.

The CDR3 sequence: CASSSTRTGGYEQYF. CDR3 nucleotide sequence: TGTGCCAGCAGCTCGACTAGGACAGGGGGCTACGAGCAGTACTTC. This chain links TRBV5-6 with TRBJ2-7, with 10 bases that match TRBD1. The CDR3 is 15 amino acids. V was pared by 3 bases and J by 3 bases, with 6 bases of the junction left unmatched. CDR1 and CDR2 from the germline V gene are SGHDT and YYEEEE.

The chain links TRBV7-8 to TRBJ2-5; TRBD1 is a possible D gene (5 bases). The germline V gene has CDR1 SGHVS and CDR2 FQNEAQ. CDR3 length: 15 amino acids. Trimming removed 0 bases from V and 2 bases from J, with 10 bases in between. The CDR3 DNA sequence: TGTGCCAGCAGCTTAGCGCCAGGGTTACAAGAGACCCAGTACTTC. It is translated as CASSLAPGLQETQYF.

This chain connects TRBV20-1 to TRBJ1-2; maybe TRBD1 (5 bases). Per the germline V gene, CDR1 is DFQATT and CDR2 is SNEGSKA (reference sequence). The CDR3 loop spans 12 amino acids. V was shortened by 7 bases and J by 4 bases, with 13 bases between the two germline ends. DNA for the CDR3: TGCAGTGTCTGGGGGTTGGGCTATGGCTACACCTTC. It is translated as CSVWGLGYGYTF.

The chain couples TRBV5-1 to TRBJ2-7; 9 bases line up with TRBD1. There are 14 residues in the CDR3. Germline V gene lookup returns CDR1 SGHRS and CDR2 YFSETQ. V trimming: 2 bases; J trimming: 7 bases; junction bases outside the gene matches: 7. The chain's CDR3 is CASSFVQGAGEQYF. Here the CDR3 DNA reads TGCGCCAGCAGCTTCGTACAGGGGGCCGGGGAGCAGTACTTC.

The rearrangement joins TRBV15 to TRBJ2-1, with 12 bases identical to TRBD2. J was trimmed by 8 bases and V by 3 bases; bases with no gene match: 5. Germline CDR1 reads LNHNV; CDR2 reads YYDKDF (reference sequence). This CDR3 is built from 15 residues. CDR3 sequence reads: CATSRTSGGYDEQFF. For the CDR3, the DNA is TGTGCCACCAGCAGGACTAGCGGGGGATATGATGAGCAGTTCTTC.

A few counts support this clonotype. The gene calls are TRBV12-3 or TRBV12-4 and TRBJ2-7; the match to TRBD2 covers 7 bases. This CDR3 has 13 amino acids. Losses at the gene ends were 5 bases for V and 7 bases for J; bases not matched to a gene: 8. The CDR3 bases are TGTGCCAGCAGTCAACTTCCCGGGGGGGAGCAGTACTTC. It is translated as CASSQLPGGEQYF.

The chain has TRBV5-6 and TRBJ2-1; D possibly uses TRBD1 or TRBD2 (5 bases each). Trimming cost V 1 base and J 7 bases, with 18 bases left between them. There are 16 residues in the CDR3. Germline CDR1 and CDR2: SGHDT and YYEEEE. The CDR3 here is CASSLSGTPPRNEQFF. For the CDR3, the DNA is TGTGCCAGCAGCTTGTCCGGGACGCCCCCTCGGAATGAGCAGTTCTTC. The full variable domain, its missing parts supplied by reference TRBV5-6 and TRBJ2-1, is DAGVTQSPTHLIKTRGQQVTLRCSPKSGHDTVSWYQQALGQGPQFIFQYYEEEERQRGNFPDRFSGHQFPNYSSELNVNALLLGDSALYLCASSLSGTPPRNEQFFGPGTRLTVL.

The rearrangement joins TRBV20-1 to TRBJ2-7, with 12 bases that match TRBD1. Germline V gene lookup returns CDR1 DFQATT and CDR2 SNEGSKA (reference sequence). The CDR3 has 13 amino acids. Losses at the gene ends were 6 bases for V and 7 bases for J; bases not matched to a gene: 7. CDR3 region: CSARGQGAVEQYF. The DNA of the CDR3 is TGCAGTGCGAGGGGACAGGGGGCTGTTGAGCAGTACTTC.

The table lists this clonotype with a few counts. J is TRBJ2-5 and V is TRBV12-3 or TRBV12-4; D possibly corresponds to TRBD2 (7 bases). Between the trimmed V and J ends, which lost 6 bases and 5 bases, there was a span of 16 bases. CDR3 size: 14 residues. This chain's CDR3 is CASSEGGVRETQYF. CDR3 sequence (DNA): TGTGCCAGCAGCGAAGGGGGGGTCAGGGAGACCCAGTACTTC.

The rearrangement links TRBV7-8 to TRBJ2-1, with 9 bases matching TRBD2. Germline V gives CDR1 SGHVS, CDR2 FQNEAQ. The CDR3 length is 17 residues. After removal of 4 bases from V and 1 base from J, the junction contained 8 bases not matched to a gene. The CDR3 region is CASSSPSGRKSYNEQFF. In DNA, the CDR3 is TGTGCCAGCAGCTCGCCAAGCGGGAGGAAGTCCTACAATGAGCAGTTCTTC.

In its sample, this clonotype was seen a few times. The rearrangement uses TRBV20-1 and TRBJ2-1; the match to TRBD1 covers 7 bases. Germline V CDR1 and CDR2: DFQATT, SNEGSKA (reference sequence). V gave up 5 bases and J gave up 6 bases; unmatched junction bases: 13. This CDR3 has 15 amino acids. CDR3 sequence reads: CSAGSGRGNGNEQFF. In DNA form, the CDR3 reads TGCAGTGCTGGGTCGGGCAGGGGGAATGGCAATGAGCAGTTCTTC.

The chain uses TRBV6-2 or TRBV6-3 and TRBJ2-5; D remains ambiguous. V was trimmed by 7 bases and J by 0 bases, leaving 9 bases between them. CDR3 size: 13 residues. Per germline, CDR1 MNHEY and CDR2 SVGEGT. CDR3 sequence: CASTDPYQETQYF. In nucleotides, the CDR3 is TGTGCCAGCACCGACCCGTACCAAGAGACCCAGTACTTC.

This clonotype was observed a few times. V is TRBV20-1 and J is TRBJ2-3, with D tentatively TRBD2 (7 bases). CDR1 is DFQATT and CDR2 is SNEGSKA in the germline V gene (reference sequence). Trimming shortened V by 6 bases and J by 3 bases, and 19 bases separated the two germline ends. The CDR3 has 15 residues. The CDR3 region is CSASGADSWTDTQYF. The DNA of the CDR3 is TGCAGTGCAAGCGGGGCGGACAGTTGGACAGATACGCAGTATTTT.

At least ten counts were recorded for this clonotype. The chain combines TRBV5-1 with TRBJ2-5, with 8 bases identical to TRBD2. Germline V gene lookup returns CDR1 SGHRS and CDR2 YFSETQ. The CDR3 is made up of 16 amino acids. The V segment lost 4 bases and the J segment 5 bases; nucleotides outside the gene matches: 13. CDR3 sequence reads: CASSKSPGLVIETQYF. As DNA, the CDR3 is TGCGCCAGCAGCAAGAGCCCGGGACTAGTGATTGAGACCCAGTACTTC.

The chain combines TRBV11-2 with TRBJ2-5, with 15 bases aligning to TRBD2. Germline V CDR1 and CDR2: SGHAT, FQNNGV. Trimming removed 6 bases from V and 2 bases from J; junction bases left unmatched: 10. The CDR3 contains 18 residues. The CDR3 bases are TGTGCCAGCAGGCCCGATGGGGGACTAGCGGGAGGACAAGAGACCCAGTACTTC. It translates to CASRPDGGLAGGQETQYF.

This clonotype is termed medium-sized. This chain connects TRBV5-1 to TRBJ2-1, with 9 positions matching TRBD2. From germline, CDR1 is SGHRS and CDR2 YFSETQ. V dropped 4 bases and J dropped 0; count of bases not matched to a gene: 14. CDR3 size: 19 residues. CDR3 sequence reads: CASSALVYSGGNSYNEQFF. CDR3 bases: TGCGCCAGCAGCGCACTTGTTTATAGCGGGGGAAACTCCTACAATGAGCAGTTCTTC. The whole variable domain, remainder taken from reference TRBV5-1 and TRBJ2-1, is KAGVTQTPRYLIKTRGQQVTLSCSPISGHRSVSWYQQTPGQGLQFLFEYFSETQRNKGNFPGRFSGRQFSNSRSEMNVSTLELGDSALYLCASSALVYSGGNSYNEQFFGPGTRLTVL.

The chain uses TRBV30 and TRBJ2-1; 7 bases align to TRBD2. The ends lost 5 bases at V and 5 bases at J; junction bases unmatched: 3. The CDR3 has 12 residues. From germline, CDR1 is GTSNPN and CDR2 SVGIG (reference sequence). CDR3 loop: CAWRLAHNEQFF. The CDR3 nucleotides are TGTGCCTGGCGACTAGCCCACAATGAGCAGTTCTTC.

In DNA, the CDR3 is TGTGCCAGCAGGCCTGGACAGGGCCACGAGCAGTACTTC. Protein product: CASRPGQGHEQYF. The V and J genes are TRBV7-2 and TRBJ2-7; 8 nucleotides match TRBD1. CDR1 and CDR2 from the germline V gene are SGHTA and FQGNSA. J gave up 5 bases and V 6 bases, and 6 bases lay outside the gene matches. The CDR3 runs to 13 residues.